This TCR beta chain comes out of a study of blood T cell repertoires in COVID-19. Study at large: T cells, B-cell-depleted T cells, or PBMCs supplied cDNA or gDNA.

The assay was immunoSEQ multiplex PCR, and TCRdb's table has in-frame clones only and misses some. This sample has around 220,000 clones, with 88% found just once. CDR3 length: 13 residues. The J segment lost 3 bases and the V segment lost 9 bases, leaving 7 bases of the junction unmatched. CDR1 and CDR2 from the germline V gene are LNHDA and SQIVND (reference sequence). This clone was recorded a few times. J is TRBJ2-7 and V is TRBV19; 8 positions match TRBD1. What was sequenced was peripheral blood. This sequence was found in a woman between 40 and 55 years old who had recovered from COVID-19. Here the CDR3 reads CASRTGNSYEQYF. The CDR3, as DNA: TGTGCCAGCCGGACAGGGAACAGCTACGAGCAGTACTTC.